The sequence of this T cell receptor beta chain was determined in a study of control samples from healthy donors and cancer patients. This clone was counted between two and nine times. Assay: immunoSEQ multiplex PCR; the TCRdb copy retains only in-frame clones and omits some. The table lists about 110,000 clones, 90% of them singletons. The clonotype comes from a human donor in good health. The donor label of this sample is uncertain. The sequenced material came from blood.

The CDR3 loop reads CASSLTEVDQPQHF. CDR3 sequence (DNA): TGTGCCAGCAGTTTAACCGAGGTTGATCAGCCCCAGCATTTT. This chain connects TRBV27 to TRBJ1-5, with D unresolved. CDR3 size: 14 residues. The germline V gene encodes CDR1 MNHEY and CDR2 SMNVEV (reference sequence). Between the trimmed V and J ends, which lost 2 bases and 5 bases, there was a span of 10 bases.